Below, 26 T cell receptor beta chains from the same sample are listed, as sequenced in a study of somatic mutations in cytotoxic T cells in rheumatoid arthritis. Clones were sequenced by immunoSEQ multiplex PCR, and TCRdb holds only the in-frame ones, with some missing. The sample consists of 13,000 to 15,000 clones, around 68% of them appearing once. The specimen was CD8+ T cells sorted from blood. The receptors shown here come from an adult with rheumatoid arthritis.

This clone was seen a few times. The chain joins TRBV19 to TRBJ1-1, with TRBD1 identical over 7 bases. Trimming cost V 7 bases and J 4 bases; bases outside gene matches: 9. This CDR3 has 14 amino acids. From germline, CDR1 is LNHDA and CDR2 SQIVND (reference sequence). The CDR3 sequence is CASNQGGRGTEAFF. Written as DNA, the CDR3 is TGTGCCAGTAATCAGGGGGGGCGTGGCACTGAAGCTTTCTTT.

The CDR3 reads CASSQGYPGLGTRAQHF. The CDR3 nucleotides read TGTGCCAGCAGCCAAGGGTACCCGGGACTCGGTACGAGGGCCCAGCATTTT. The chain uses TRBV14 and TRBJ1-5; D may be TRBD1 (5 bases). The CDR3 has 17 residues. The germline V gene encodes CDR1 SGHDN and CDR2 FVKESK. Trimming shortened V by 1 base and J by 11 bases, and 24 bases separated the two germline ends.

The gene calls are TRBV28 and TRBJ2-1; the match to TRBD1 covers 9 bases. Germline values: CDR1 MDHEN, CDR2 SYDVKM. After removal of 5 bases from V and 5 bases from J, the junction contained 7 bases not matched to a gene. The length of the CDR3 is 15 residues. The CDR3 sequence: CASSPPGQGNNEQFF. The CDR3 nucleotides are TGTGCCAGCAGTCCCCCCGGACAGGGGAACAATGAGCAGTTCTTC.

The chain couples TRBV11-2 to TRBJ2-7, with a possible D match to TRBD1 (5 bases). CDR3 length: 13 residues. Deletions cut 2 bases from V and 1 base from J, with 6 bases between. Germline assignment: CDR1 SGHAT and CDR2 FQNNGV. DNA of the CDR3: TGTGCCAGCAGCTTACAGGGTTCCTACGAGCAGTACTTC. Translating gives CASSLQGSYEQYF.

This chain uses TRBV5-5 with TRBJ2-2; no clear D. Deletions cut 0 bases from V and 4 bases from J, with 7 bases between. Germline CDR1 is SGHKS and CDR2 is YYEKEE (reference sequence). This CDR3 spans 14 amino acids. The CDR3 DNA sequence: TGTGCCAGCAGCTTGGAGGGATCCACCGGGGAGCTGTTTTTT. Its translation: CASSLEGSTGELFF.

The J gene is TRBJ2-3, the V gene TRBV7-6; 7 bases match TRBD2. The germline V gene has CDR1 SGHVS and CDR2 FNYEAQ. The CDR3 loop spans 15 amino acids. Germline trimming cut 1 base from V and 2 bases from J; bases unmatched to any gene: 3. The CDR3 bases are TGTGCCAGCAGCTTAGAGGGACTACTCACAGATACGCAGTATTTT. Translating it yields CASSLEGLLTDTQYF.

The chain employs TRBV10-2 and TRBJ1-5, with D possibly being TRBD1 (5 bases). Germline lookup yields CDR1 WSHSY and CDR2 SAAADI. V was clipped by 2 bases and J by 0 bases, with 8 bases between them. The CDR3 extends over 15 amino acids. CDR3 DNA: TGCGCCAGCAGTGAGAGGGGTTATAGCAATCAGCCCCAGCATTTT. Translated: CASSERGYSNQPQHF.

The rearrangement uses TRBV10-2 and TRBJ2-7, with 12 bases fitting TRBD2. Germline values: CDR1 WSHSY, CDR2 SAAADI. The CDR3 consists of 15 residues. V was pared by 5 bases and J by 3 bases, with 5 bases of the junction left unmatched. CDR3 sequence: CASSPSGGAGYEQYF. CDR3 bases: TGCGCCAGCAGTCCTAGCGGGGGGGCCGGCTACGAGCAGTACTTC.

The chain has TRBV5-1 and TRBJ2-7; 13 nucleotides agree with TRBD2. This CDR3 region has 15 residues. V lost 4 bases, J lost 4 bases, and 5 bases stayed unmatched. In germline, CDR1 is SGHRS, CDR2 YFSETQ. As DNA, the CDR3 is TGCGCCAGCAGCCTGGGACTAGCGGGACGGTACGAGCAGTACTTC. This sequence encodes CASSLGLAGRYEQYF.

This chain uses TRBV7-2 with TRBJ1-2; D might be TRBD1 (5 bases). Germline CDR1 reads SGHTA; CDR2 reads FQGNSA. V was shortened by 8 bases and J by 2 bases, with 12 bases between the two germline ends. The CDR3 contains 13 residues. In DNA form, the CDR3 reads TGTGCCAGCCCTAATTCAGGGAACTATGGCTACACCTTC. This translates into CASPNSGNYGYTF.

The chain employs TRBV12-5 and TRBJ2-7; 8 bases agree with TRBD2. The length of the CDR3 is 13 residues. In germline, CDR1 is LGHNT, CDR2 FRNRAP. The V and J ends lost 7 bases and 3 bases, in that order; junction bases with no gene match: 5. CDR3 region: CASALRGGYEQYF. CDR3 sequence (DNA): TGTGCTAGTGCTCTCCGGGGGGGCTACGAGCAGTACTTC.

The rearrangement links TRBV7-6 to TRBJ1-1; possibly TRBD1 for D (5 bases). Trimming shortened V by 2 bases and J by 1 base, and 23 bases separated the two germline ends. The germline CDR1 and CDR2 sequences are SGHVS and FNYEAQ. This CDR3 is 19 amino acids long. The CDR3 loop reads CASSLPNDTGAEENTEAFF. The CDR3 DNA reads TGTGCCAGCAGCTTACCGAACGATACTGGGGCAGAGGAGAACACTGAAGCTTTCTTT.

The chain joins TRBV7-8 to TRBJ2-2; 10 bases map to TRBD2. Germline CDR1 is SGHVS and CDR2 is FQNEAQ. Losses at the gene ends were 4 bases for V and 1 base for J; bases not matched to a gene: 3. The CDR3 extends over 16 amino acids. Here the CDR3 DNA reads TGTGCCAGCAGCTCAACTAGCGGGATGAACACCGGGGAGCTGTTTTTT. This codes for CASSSTSGMNTGELFF.

V usage is TRBV27 and J usage is TRBJ2-2, with a tentative D call TRBD2 (6 bases). This CDR3 spans 16 amino acids. V was pared by 5 bases and J by 1 base, with 14 bases between. CDR1 and CDR2 (germline): MNHEY, SMNVEV (reference sequence). CDR3 nucleotide sequence: TGTGCCAGCAGTCCTACATGGGGACTGAACACCGGGGAGCTGTTTTTT. Encoded protein: CASSPTWGLNTGELFF.

The rearrangement joins TRBV19 to TRBJ1-5; D remains ambiguous. This CDR3 comprises 15 residues. The ends were cut back, 6 bases at V and 2 bases at J, with 14 bases in the middle. Germline CDR1 and CDR2: LNHDA and SQIVND (reference sequence). CDR3 nucleotides: TGTGCCAGTAGACTGGGGTGGGAACGCAATCAGCCCCAGCATTTT. Protein: CASRLGWERNQPQHF.

The V gene is TRBV11-2, the J gene TRBJ2-3; a possible D gene is TRBD2 (6 bases). The CDR3 is made up of 16 amino acids. Germline V gene lookup returns CDR1 SGHAT and CDR2 FQNNGV. V was clipped by 5 bases and J by 3 bases, with 18 bases between them. The CDR3 is CASSDLGLGPTDTQYF. The CDR3 nucleotides are TGTGCCAGCAGCGATTTGGGACTTGGTCCGACAGATACGCAGTATTTT.

This rearrangement joins TRBV23-1 to TRBJ1-6; no clear D gene. TRBV23-1 is an open reading frame whose function is uncertain. Trimming stripped 1 base from V and 3 bases from J, with 7 bases between. This CDR3 contains 15 residues. CDR3 DNA sequence: TGCGCCAGCAGTCAATTTAGGGACTATAATTCACCCCTCCACTTT. This gives the protein CASSQFRDYNSPLHF.

The chain carries TRBV4-1 and TRBJ1-1; a possible D gene is TRBD1 (6 bases). The CDR3 contains 14 residues. Germline CDR1 reads MGHRA; CDR2 reads YSYEKL. The ends were cut back, 4 bases at V and 4 bases at J, with 13 bases in the middle. The CDR3 DNA sequence: TGCGCCAGCAGCCTCACAGGGATGGGCACTGAAGCTTTCTTT. Translation gives CASSLTGMGTEAFF.

This clone was recorded only once. Within the sample, other DNA sequences also encode this same CDR3. V and J are TRBV27 and TRBJ1-5; D gene uncertain. Deletions cut 5 bases from V and 0 bases from J, with 14 bases between. CDR1 MNHEY and CDR2 SMNVEV come from the germline V gene (reference sequence). The CDR3 contains 16 residues. The CDR3 DNA reads TGTGCCAGCAGTCCCTCCGGGGTGTATAGCAATCAGCCCCAGCATTTT. Its translation is CASSPSGVYSNQPQHF.

V gene TRBV2 combines with J gene TRBJ1-2; unclear D gene. V lost 5 bases to trimming and J lost 8 bases, with 12 bases between them. The length of the CDR3 is 12 residues. Looked up from germline, CDR1 is SNHLY and CDR2 is FYNNEI. This chain's CDR3 is CASSIRSRGYTF. The CDR3 DNA follows: TGTGCCAGCAGTATCCGCTCGCGGGGCTACACCTTC.

The genes are TRBV4-2 and TRBJ1-6; D may be TRBD1 (5 bases). This CDR3 has 17 amino acids. V was clipped by 1 base and J by 7 bases, with 17 bases between them. Germline lookup yields CDR1 LGHNA and CDR2 YNFKEQ. CDR3 region: CASSQVYTGGNNSPLHF. The CDR3 coding sequence is TGTGCCAGCAGCCAAGTTTATACAGGAGGAAACAATTCACCCCTCCACTTT.

This chain connects TRBV19 to TRBJ2-1; TRBD2 aligns across 7 bases. The ends lost 7 bases at V and 7 bases at J; junction bases unmatched: 10. The CDR3 has 14 residues. CDR1 and CDR2 (germline): LNHDA, SQIVND (reference sequence). The CDR3 spells CASTPGRGGNEQFF. As DNA, the CDR3 is TGTGCCAGTACCCCCGGGCGGGGAGGGAATGAGCAGTTCTTC.

V is TRBV30 and J is TRBJ1-1; D gene unclear. Trimming took off 3 bases at V and 1 base at J, with 6 bases between the two ends. Germline-derived CDR1 and CDR2 are GTSNPN and SVGIG (reference sequence). The CDR3 is 12 amino acids. The CDR3 DNA follows: TGTGCCTGGAGCTCGGGGAACACTGAAGCTTTCTTT. Encoded protein: CAWSSGNTEAFF.

This chain links TRBV6-5 with TRBJ2-2; 9 bases agree with TRBD1. This CDR3 is 14 amino acids long. Trimming cost V 8 bases and J 4 bases; bases outside gene matches: 5. Germline-derived CDR1 and CDR2 are MNHEY and SVGAGI. CDR3 protein: CASGETGGTGELFF. The CDR3 bases are TGTGCCAGCGGTGAGACAGGGGGCACCGGGGAGCTGTTTTTT.

In its sample, this clone was seen a few times. The rearrangement uses TRBV5-6 and TRBJ2-1; 10 nucleotides align to TRBD2. Germline lookup yields CDR1 SGHDT and CDR2 YYEEEE. This CDR3 spans 16 amino acids. Trimming cost V 0 bases and J 9 bases; bases outside gene matches: 9. In nucleotides, the CDR3 is TGTGCCAGCAGCTTGGCCGGGTCTAGCGGGGGCCTTGAGCAGTTCTTC. Translating gives CASSLAGSSGGLEQFF.

The chain employs TRBV28 and TRBJ2-1, with D perhaps given as TRBD1 or TRBD2 (5 bases each). V dropped 3 bases and J dropped 4 bases, with 22 bases sitting between them. Germline values: CDR1 MDHEN, CDR2 SYDVKM. The CDR3 sequence is 18 residues long. This CDR3 reads CASSFNPGDHKGYNEQFF. CDR3 nucleotide sequence: TGTGCCAGCAGTTTTAATCCCGGGGACCATAAAGGGTACAATGAGCAGTTCTTC.